The present T cell receptor (beta chain) was sequenced within a study of cytomegalovirus exposure and HLA in healthy donors. Trimming removed 7 bases at V and 7 bases at J, with 10 bases between. CDR3 length: 12 amino acids. The germline CDR1 and CDR2 sequences are LNHDA and SQIVND (reference sequence). The PCR contained 60 Vbeta and 13 Jbeta primers. Repertoires were generated with immunoSEQ multiplex PCR, while TCRdb's copy carries only in-frame clones and drops some. The table includes about 140,000 clones, roughly 80% detected once. The sample consisted of PBMCs. This clonotype was obtained from a man between 35 and 55 years old in good health and CMV-seropositive. The V and J genes are TRBV19 and TRBJ1-4; possible D gene TRBD1, 5 bases. The CDR3 is CASMQGGEKLFF. The CDR3 coding sequence is TGTGCCAGTATGCAGGGTGGTGAAAAACTGTTTTTT.